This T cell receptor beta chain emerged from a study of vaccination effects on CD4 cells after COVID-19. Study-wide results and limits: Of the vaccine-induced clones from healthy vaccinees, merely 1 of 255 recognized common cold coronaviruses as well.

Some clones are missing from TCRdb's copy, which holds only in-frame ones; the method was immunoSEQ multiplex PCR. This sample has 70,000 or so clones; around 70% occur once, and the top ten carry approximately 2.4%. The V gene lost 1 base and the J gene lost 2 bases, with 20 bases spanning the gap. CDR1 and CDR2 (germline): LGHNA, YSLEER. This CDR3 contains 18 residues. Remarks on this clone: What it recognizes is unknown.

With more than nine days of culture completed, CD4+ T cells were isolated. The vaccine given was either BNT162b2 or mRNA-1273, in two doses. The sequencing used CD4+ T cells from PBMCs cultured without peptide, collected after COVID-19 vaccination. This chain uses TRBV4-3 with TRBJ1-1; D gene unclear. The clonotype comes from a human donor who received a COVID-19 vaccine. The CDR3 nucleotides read TGCGCCAGCAGCCAAGGGCGGACTCTCACGTTTTTCAACACTGAAGCTTTCTTT. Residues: CASSQGRTLTFFNTEAFF.